The present entry profiles one TCR beta chain with its context. As yet, its antigen is unknown. This entry is derived from a study of coeliac disease. Study at large: Each coeliac patient was active, refractory type I, or diet-controlled. The study queried TRBV7-2 bias without high-resolution HLA data.

Study-level results: Lower clonality than controls marked TRB and TRG repertoires from active celiac intraepithelial and lamina propria samples. TRB repertoires were largely private, with most amino acid sequences found in only one sample.

Trimming cost V 5 bases and J 8 bases, with 12 bases left between them. This CDR3 region has 12 residues. Germline V gene data show CDR1 as MGHDK and CDR2 as SYGVNS. Method: immunoSEQ multiplex PCR; TCRdb's copy keeps in-frame clones and lacks some. The sample contains roughly 1,600 clones, 64% of which appear only once. V gene TRBV25-1 combines with J gene TRBJ1-1; weak D call: TRBD1 (6 bases). This receptor was obtained from a woman aged 45-59 years with celiac disease on a gluten-free diet. Sequenced sample: intraepithelial lymphocytes from the gut. CDR3 loop: CASSPGQIEAFF. CDR3 DNA: TGTGCCAGCAGTCCTGGACAGATCGAAGCTTTCTTT.